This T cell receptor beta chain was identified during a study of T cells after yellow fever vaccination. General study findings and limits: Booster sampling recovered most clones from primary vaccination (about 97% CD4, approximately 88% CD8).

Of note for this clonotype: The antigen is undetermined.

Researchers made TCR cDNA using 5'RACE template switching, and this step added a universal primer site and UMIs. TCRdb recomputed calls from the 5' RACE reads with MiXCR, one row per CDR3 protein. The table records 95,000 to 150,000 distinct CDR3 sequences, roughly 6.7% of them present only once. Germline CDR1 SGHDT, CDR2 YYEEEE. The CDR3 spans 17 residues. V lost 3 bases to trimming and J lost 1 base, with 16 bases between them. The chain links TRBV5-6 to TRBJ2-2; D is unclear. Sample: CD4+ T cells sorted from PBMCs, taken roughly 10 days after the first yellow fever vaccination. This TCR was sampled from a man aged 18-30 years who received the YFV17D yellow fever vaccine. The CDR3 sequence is CASSSLIRQRNTGELFF. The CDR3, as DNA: TGTGCCAGCAGCTCCCTTATCCGACAACGGAACACCGGGGAGCTGTTTTTT.